The clone carrying this T cell receptor beta chain was seen more than once but under ten times. The antigen is not known. This entry belongs to a study of post-analysis software for immune sequencing data. Study conclusions and caveats: TRBV segments more frequent in patients than in controls numbered several and included TRBV5-6, TRBV5-1 and TRBV20-1.

Carried by the TCR beta cDNA libraries were unique molecular identifiers. Input populations of about 1 to 11 million T cells gave rise to around 480,000 cDNA molecules. MiXCR, run by TCRdb on the PCR reads, gives a single entry per CDR3 protein. The data show 170,000 or so distinct CDR3 sequences, over 25% seen once. Trimming took off 11 bases at V and 3 bases at J, with 14 bases between the two ends. Germline loops: CDR1 SGHTA, CDR2 FQGNSA. The CDR3 loop spans 13 amino acids. Sequenced sample: blood. V gene TRBV7-2 combines with J gene TRBJ2-1, with D possibly being TRBD2 (7 bases). The clonotype was recovered from a girl aged 5-17 years with multiple sclerosis. CDR3 coding DNA: TGTGCCGGGGGGGCTAGCAGCTACAATGAGCAGTTCTTC. This translates into CAGGASSYNEQFF.